Presented here are 10 T cell receptor beta chains from one specimen sequenced in a study of blood T cells in healthy people across ages. A second roughly 7 to 11 cycle PCR used barcoded and J-beta primers. TCRdb redid the calling of the 5' RACE reads with MiXCR, one entry per CDR3 protein. The sample shows about 1.1 million distinct CDR3 sequences, 35% to 45% of them seen only once. The specimen was blood. These receptors all stem from a young man in good health.

The chain is built from TRBV12-3 or TRBV12-4 and TRBJ1-2; TRBD1 might be the D (5 bases). V was cut by 3 bases and J by 0 bases, with 17 bases left in between. The length of the CDR3 is 17 residues. In DNA, the CDR3 is TGTGCCAGCAGTTTTATAGGTTGGGGCCGATCTAACTATGGCTACACCTTC. It yields the protein CASSFIGWGRSNYGYTF.

This clonotype was seen only a few times. The V gene is TRBV12-3 or TRBV12-4, the J gene TRBJ1-1; no firm D call. Deletions cut 3 bases from V and 4 bases from J, with 12 bases between. The CDR3 is 14 residues long. The chain's CDR3 is CASSFRGVPTEAFF. The CDR3 DNA reads TGTGCCAGCAGTTTCCGTGGGGTCCCCACTGAAGCTTTCTTT.

V gene TRBV12-3 or TRBV12-4 combines with J gene TRBJ2-1; TRBD1 matches 7 bases. The ends lost 5 bases at V and 13 bases at J; junction bases unmatched: 14. The CDR3 runs to 14 residues. The CDR3 DNA reads TGTGCCAGCAGTGGAGACAGGGAGTTGGAGACCCAGTTCTTC. Translating it yields CASSGDRELETQFF.

This clonotype was picked up a small number of times. The rearrangement joins TRBV14 to TRBJ1-2; 7 bases match TRBD1. The J segment lost 4 bases and the V segment lost 5 bases, leaving 13 bases of the junction unmatched. This CDR3 region has 16 residues. Per germline, CDR1 SGHDN and CDR2 FVKESK. CDR3 nucleotide sequence: TGTGCCAGCAGCGATGGGGGACAGCGAAGTAGCTATGGCTACACCTTC. Amino acids: CASSDGGQRSSYGYTF.

This sequence joins TRBV6-5 and TRBJ1-4; unclear D gene. Germline loops: CDR1 MNHEY, CDR2 SVGAGI. The CDR3 totals 14 residues. Between the trimmed V and J ends, which lost 0 bases and 4 bases, there was a span of 6 bases. The DNA for the CDR3 is TGTGCCAGCAGTTACTCAGCGGGTAATGAAAAACTGTTTTTT. It codes for CASSYSAGNEKLFF.

About this clonotype itself: The junction shows a germline mismatch at one end, possibly a read error. This sequence joins TRBV2 and TRBJ2-5; D uncertain. From germline, CDR1 is SNHLY and CDR2 FYNNEI. This CDR3 comprises 13 residues. The CDR3 DNA follows: TGTGTCAGCAGTGCGATGGGGCAAGAGACCCAGTACTTC. As protein: CVSSAMGQETQYF.

This clonotype was recorded at least ten times. J is TRBJ2-1 and V is TRBV29-1; possible D gene TRBD1, 8 bases. V was pared by 4 bases and J by 6 bases, with 13 bases between. This CDR3 is built from 13 residues. Looked up from germline, CDR1 is SQVTM and CDR2 is ANQGSEA. The CDR3 nucleotides read TGCAGCGTTGTTACAGGGGGGGTCAATGAGCAGTTCTTC. This translates into CSVVTGGVNEQFF.

The V call is TRBV6-2 or TRBV6-3, the J call TRBJ2-7; D unresolved. The CDR3 loop spans 14 amino acids. Germline V gene sequence: CDR1 MNHEY, CDR2 SVGEGT. V was trimmed by 2 bases and J by 2 bases, leaving 10 bases between them. The CDR3 region is CASSYTSNPYEQYF. The CDR3 DNA sequence: TGTGCCAGCAGTTACACATCAAACCCCTACGAGCAGTACTTC.

About this clonotype itself: A read error may explain this, as a much larger clone is one base away. The rearrangement joins TRBV10-3 to TRBJ1-5; no clear D. Germline V CDR1 and CDR2: ENHRY, SYGVKD. V was trimmed by 3 bases and J by 3 bases, leaving 3 bases between them. The CDR3 has 12 residues. CDR3 bases: TGTGCCATCAGTGACAACAATCAGCCCCAGCATTTT. It codes for CAISDNNQPQHF.

About this clonotype itself: One end of the junction does not line up with germline, which may come from a read error. The gene calls are TRBV20-1 and TRBJ2-7, with 7 bases lining up with TRBD1. The CDR3 length is 14 residues. CDR1 DFQATT and CDR2 SNEGSKA come from the germline V gene (reference sequence). CDR3 region: CSASPGQLSYERYF. The CDR3 bases are TGCAGTGCTAGCCCGGGACAGCTATCCTACGAGCGGTACTTC.